Presented here are 16 T cell receptor beta chains from one specimen sequenced in a study of type 1 regulatory T cells. Study outcomes and limitations: Compared with non-type 1 regulatory T cells, type 1 regulatory T cells showed a more restricted TCR repertoire.

TCRdb fed the reads into MiXCR, producing one record per CDR3 protein. Counted here are tens of thousands of distinct CDR3 sequences, about 20% occurring once; the ten biggest clones make up under 8.5%. These TCRs' antigens remain unknown. The sequenced material came from cultured type 1 regulatory T (Tr1) cells, either the whole culture or a sorted fraction (not recorded which). All receptors derive from a human donor in good health.

This clonotype was recorded a few times. The CDR3 here is CASSPMVGTTNTEAFF. CDR3 sequence (DNA): TGTGCCAGCTCACCAATGGTCGGCACTACGAACACTGAAGCTTTCTTT. The chain uses TRBV18 and TRBJ1-1; D unclear. The V gene lost 2 bases and the J gene lost 1 base, with 14 bases spanning the gap. Germline CDR1 reads KGHSH; CDR2 reads LQKENI. This CDR3 spans 16 amino acids.

CDR3 in amino acids: CASSFTKGQPNEQFF. For the CDR3, the DNA is TGTGCCAGCAGCTTCACGAAAGGACAGCCCAATGAGCAGTTCTTC. The chain has TRBV7-2 and TRBJ2-1, with D possibly TRBD1 on 6 matching bases. The V gene lost 3 bases and the J gene lost 6 bases, with 15 bases spanning the gap. This CDR3 has 15 amino acids. Per germline, CDR1 SGHTA and CDR2 FQGNSA. Full variable domain (rest looked up from reference TRBV7-2 and TRBJ2-1): GAGVSQSPSNKVTEKGKDVELRCDPISGHTALYWYRQSLGQGLEFLIYFQGNSAPDKSGLPSDRFSAERTGGSVSTLTIQRTQQEDSAVYLCASSFTKGQPNEQFFGPGTRLTVL.

This chain uses TRBV20-1 with TRBJ2-7, with D perhaps TRBD1 or TRBD2 (5 bases each). The CDR3 consists of 14 residues. Trimming cost V 3 bases and J 2 bases, with 14 bases left between them. Looked up from germline, CDR1 is DFQATT and CDR2 is SNEGSKA (reference sequence). CDR3 amino acids: CSARGVQRTYEQYF. The CDR3 DNA sequence: TGCAGTGCTAGGGGGGTCCAGAGAACCTACGAGCAGTACTTC.

This clonotype was seen a handful of times. V is TRBV5-5 and J is TRBJ1-6; D uncertain. This CDR3 is built from 15 residues. Germline CDR1 reads SGHKS; CDR2 reads YYEKEE (reference sequence). Trimming stripped 2 bases from V and 7 bases from J, with 13 bases between. CDR3 in amino acids: CASSFSWGSNSPLHF. The CDR3 nucleotides read TGTGCCAGCAGCTTTTCGTGGGGAAGCAATTCACCCCTCCACTTT. Filled out from reference TRBV5-5 and TRBJ1-6, the complete variable domain reads DAGVTQSPTHLIKTRGQQVTLRCSPISGHKSVSWYQQVLGQGPQFIFQYYEKEERGRGNFPDRFSARQFPNYSSELNVNALLLGDSALYLCASSFSWGSNSPLHFGNGTRLTVT.

The chain uses TRBV20-1 and TRBJ2-7; unclear D gene. The CDR3 is 12 residues long. V was trimmed by 3 bases and J by 7 bases, leaving 13 bases between them. In germline, CDR1 is DFQATT, CDR2 SNEGSKA (reference sequence). CDR3 coding DNA: TGCAGTGCTAGTGCCCGATCCAAAGAGCAGTACTTC. Amino acid sequence: CSASARSKEQYF.

This clonotype was seen only a few times. The V and J genes are TRBV27 and TRBJ2-4, with no clear D. Germline lookup yields CDR1 MNHEY and CDR2 SMNVEV (reference sequence). Trimming shortened V by 3 bases and J by 2 bases, and 5 bases separated the two germline ends. There are 13 residues in the CDR3. CDR3 nucleotides: TGTGCCAGCAGTTTGGGAACCAAAAACATTCAGTACTTC. Residues: CASSLGTKNIQYF.

This clonotype was counted a few times. The chain is built from TRBV6-1 and TRBJ1-5; D possibly corresponds to TRBD1 (6 bases). CDR3 length equals 15 residues. Germline V gives CDR1 MNHNS, CDR2 SASEGT. V was shortened by 7 bases and J by 0 bases, with 13 bases between the two germline ends. Here the CDR3 reads CASTQGRSSNQPQHF. CDR3 nucleotides: TGTGCCAGCACTCAGGGGAGAAGTAGCAATCAGCCCCAGCATTTT.

V and J are TRBV7-8 and TRBJ2-7; D tentatively reads TRBD1 or TRBD2 (5 bases each). The V end was cut by 1 base, the J end by 2 bases, with 24 bases between. The CDR3 is made up of 19 amino acids. The germline CDR1 and CDR2 sequences are SGHVS and FQNEAQ. CDR3: CASSLVSSSGTLGAYEQYF. The CDR3 coding sequence is TGTGCCAGCAGCTTAGTTAGTTCGAGCGGCACCTTGGGGGCCTACGAGCAGTACTTC.

This clonotype appeared many times. The chain carries TRBV29-1 and TRBJ2-5; TRBD2 might be the D (6 bases). CDR1 and CDR2 (germline): SQVTM, ANQGSEA. Trimming removed 5 bases at V and 1 base at J, with 8 bases between. The CDR3 extends over 12 amino acids. CDR3 region: CSVTLAQETQYF. DNA of the CDR3: TGCAGCGTTACACTAGCCCAAGAGACCCAGTACTTC.

This clonotype was counted between two and nine times. This chain joins TRBV4-2 and TRBJ2-6, with 7 bases aligning to TRBD2. The germline V gene has CDR1 LGHNA and CDR2 YNFKEQ. The V segment lost 5 bases and the J segment 0 bases; nucleotides outside the gene matches: 13. This CDR3 spans 19 amino acids. The CDR3 is CASSFSSSGKSSGANVLTF. The CDR3 DNA is TGTGCCAGCAGCTTTAGTTCGAGCGGGAAGAGCTCTGGGGCCAACGTCCTGACTTTC.

The chain has TRBV27 and TRBJ1-5; TRBD1 aligns across 8 bases. Germline CDR1 reads MNHEY; CDR2 reads SMNVEV (reference sequence). The CDR3 loop spans 17 amino acids. The ends lost 1 base at V and 3 bases at J; junction bases unmatched: 8. The CDR3 sequence is CASSLFSGQGNNQPQHF. The CDR3 DNA sequence: TGTGCCAGCAGTTTATTCTCCGGACAGGGAAACAATCAGCCCCAGCATTTT.

This clonotype occurred a few times. The chain recombines TRBV6-1 with TRBJ2-5; 8 bases align to TRBD2. Germline V gives CDR1 MNHNS, CDR2 SASEGT. V lost 0 bases, J lost 5 bases, and 8 bases stayed unmatched. The CDR3 spans 16 residues. This CDR3 is CASSEAMSGRGETQYF. DNA of the CDR3: TGTGCCAGCAGTGAAGCGATGAGCGGGAGAGGTGAGACCCAGTACTTC.

This clonotype was observed a handful of times. V gene TRBV5-1 combines with J gene TRBJ2-3; 10 nucleotides match TRBD2. The CDR3 sequence is 16 residues long. Trimming took 3 bases from V and 5 from J; bases not matched to a gene: 9. Germline V gene data show CDR1 as SGHRS and CDR2 as YFSETQ. CDR3 amino acids: CASSSQSGRVIDTQYF. The CDR3 bases are TGCGCCAGCAGCTCGCAGAGCGGGAGGGTTATAGATACGCAGTATTTT.

This clonotype was found a few times. The J gene is TRBJ1-6, the V gene TRBV7-6, with D hard to call. V dropped 5 bases and J dropped 7 bases, with 9 bases sitting between them. The CDR3 sequence is 13 residues long. Germline values: CDR1 SGHVS, CDR2 FNYEAQ. The CDR3 sequence is CASSTSQNSPLHF. In DNA form, the CDR3 reads TGTGCCAGCAGCACCTCACAGAATTCACCCCTCCACTTT.

Only a few counts were recorded for this clonotype. The J gene is TRBJ1-4, the V gene TRBV20-1; no clear D. CDR1 and CDR2 from the germline V gene are DFQATT and SNEGSKA (reference sequence). CDR3 length equals 12 residues. Between the trimmed V and J ends, which lost 6 bases and 10 bases, there was a span of 15 bases. The CDR3 DNA reads as TGCAGTGCCCGAGAACTCACTGGAAAACTGTTTTTT. Translated, it gives CSARELTGKLFF.

This clonotype has just a few counts. The chain couples TRBV6-1 to TRBJ2-3; D gene unclear. Germline-derived CDR1 and CDR2 are MNHNS and SASEGT. This CDR3 is built from 13 residues. Trimming took 5 bases from V and 4 from J, leaving 10 bases between them. CDR3 sequence reads: CASSSPVPDTQYF. CDR3 coding DNA: TGTGCCAGCAGTTCCCCCGTGCCAGATACGCAGTATTTT.